What follows describes a single TCR beta chain. These data belong to a study of blood T cell repertoires in COVID-19. As for the study in general: Researchers got acute and convalescent COVID-19 samples from the United States, Italy and Spain. T cells, B-cell-depleted T cells, or PBMCs supplied cDNA or gDNA.

In the original workflow: Amplification from reference gene primers served as the basis for estimated nucleated cell counts. Some clones are missing from TCRdb's copy, which holds only in-frame ones; the method was immunoSEQ multiplex PCR. V, J and clone size are those of that table, while D and trimming were read from the DNA. The sample lists more than 90,000 clones, roughly nine tenths occurring once. The TCR was taken from a man in his 70s who had recovered from COVID-19. Sequencing was performed on peripheral blood.

CDR3 DNA sequence: TGTGCCAGCAGTCGCAGCCCAGGGGTTGGAAACACCATATATTTT. Its translation is CASSRSPGVGNTIYF. This chain joins TRBV7-2 and TRBJ1-3; D perhaps matches TRBD1 (6 bases). The germline V and J ends were trimmed by 6 bases and 3 bases, with 15 bases remaining between them. Germline-derived CDR1 and CDR2 are SGHTA and FQGNSA. The CDR3 covers 15 residues.